The clone carrying this TCR beta chain was counted a single time. Researchers grouped second doses given at about 4 or about 12 weeks into one pool. The protocol was immunoSEQ multiplex PCR, while the TCRdb copy is restricted to in-frame clones and leaves out a portion. The data contain approximately 140,000 clones, roughly nine tenths of them singletons. This entry comes from a study of T cell responses to AZD1222 COVID-19 vaccine. The CDR3 contains 16 residues. V lost 1 base, J lost 8 bases, and 20 bases lay in between. CDR1 is LNHDA and CDR2 is SQIVND in the germline V gene (reference sequence). The sequence came from an adult who received the AZD1222 COVID-19 vaccine. The chain couples TRBV19 to TRBJ1-2, with a possible D match to TRBD1 (6 bases). The sequencing used peripheral blood, collected 28 days after the second AZD1222 dose. CDR3 sequence reads: CASSIGGAGQPDGYTF. The CDR3 coding sequence is TGTGCCAGTAGTATAGGGGGGGCCGGACAGCCGGACGGCTACACCTTC.